The 25 T cell receptor beta chains in this list originate from one sample, sequenced in a study of T cell responses to AZD1222 COVID-19 vaccine. The protocol was immunoSEQ multiplex PCR, while the TCRdb copy is restricted to in-frame clones and leaves out a portion. The sample holds some 150,000 clones, more than 80% seen once. This material consisted of peripheral blood, taken 28 days after the second dose of the MenACWY control vaccine. These receptors came from an adult who received the MenACWY meningococcal vaccine as a control.

The rearrangement uses TRBV5-4 and TRBJ2-2, with unresolved D. CDR3 size: 15 residues. The germline V and J ends were trimmed by 1 base and 1 base, with 8 bases remaining between them. Germline values: CDR1 SGHNT, CDR2 YYREEE (reference sequence). The chain's CDR3 is CASSLSVMNTGELFF. The CDR3 coding sequence is TGTGCCAGCAGCTTGTCCGTGATGAACACCGGGGAGCTGTTTTTT.

The rearrangement links TRBV7-2 to TRBJ1-6, with D uncertain. The CDR3 covers 15 residues. Germline values: CDR1 SGHTA, CDR2 FQGNSA. Trimming cost V 1 base and J 8 bases, with 12 bases left between them. CDR3 DNA: TGTGCCAGCAGCTTAGTCGCACAGTTAGATTCACCCCTCCACTTT. Translated, it gives CASSLVAQLDSPLHF.

The chain carries TRBV2 and TRBJ2-1; 9 bases map to TRBD2. The V gene end was trimmed by 10 bases and the J gene end by 9 bases; junction bases not matched to a gene: 7. The CDR3 sequence is 12 residues long. Germline CDR1 reads SNHLY; CDR2 reads FYNNEI. Here the CDR3 DNA reads TGTGCCACCTCGGTTAGCGGGGGTGAGCAGTTCTTC. It translates to CATSVSGGEQFF. The full variable domain, completed using reference TRBV2 and TRBJ2-1, is EPEVTQTPSHQVTQMGQEVILRCVPISNHLYFYWYRQILGQKVEFLVSFYNNEISEKSEIFDDQFSVERPDGSNFTLKIRSTKLEDSAMYFCATSVSGGEQFFGPGTRLTVL.

The chain joins TRBV7-9 to TRBJ1-4, with 10 bases lining up with TRBD1. Per the germline V gene, CDR1 is SEHNR and CDR2 is FQNEAQ (reference sequence). With V trimmed by 4 bases and J by 2 bases, 4 bases remained unmatched. This CDR3 is built from 16 residues. The CDR3 DNA reads TGTGCCAGCAGCTCAGAGACAGGGGGCACTAATGAAAAACTGTTTTTT. Its protein is CASSSETGGTNEKLFF. The whole variable domain, remainder taken from reference TRBV7-9 and TRBJ1-4, is DTGVSQNPRHKITKRGQNVTFRCDPISEHNRLYWYRQTLGQGPEFLTYFQNEAQLEKSRLLSDRFSAERPKGSFSTLEIQRTEQGDSAMYLCASSSETGGTNEKLFFGSGTQLSVL.

The chain combines TRBV27 with TRBJ1-6; D gene ambiguous. Germline V gene data show CDR1 as MNHEY and CDR2 as SMNVEV (reference sequence). The V end lost 3 bases, the J end lost 10 bases, and 7 bases lay between the germline ends. This CDR3 region has 12 residues. The CDR3 region is CASSFPQSPLHF. CDR3 DNA sequence: TGTGCCAGCAGTTTTCCCCAATCACCCCTCCACTTT.

The rearrangement links TRBV6-2 or TRBV6-3 to TRBJ2-1; D possibly corresponds to TRBD2 (6 bases). V shed 6 bases and J shed 15 bases, with 15 bases lying between them. This CDR3 is built from 11 residues. In germline, CDR1 is MNHEY, CDR2 SVGEGT. The CDR3 DNA follows: TGTGCCAGCAGCCTTGGCGGGGTAGGGTTCTTC. Residues: CASSLGGVGFF.

V usage is TRBV28 and J usage is TRBJ1-4; no reliable D call. With 6 bases removed from V and 4 bases from J, the gap between germline ends came to 15 bases. The CDR3 is 15 amino acids. In germline, CDR1 is MDHEN, CDR2 SYDVKM. The CDR3 protein is CASRPYGRYNEKLFF. Written as DNA, the CDR3 is TGTGCCAGCAGACCTTACGGACGGTATAATGAAAAACTGTTTTTT.

The chain has TRBV19 and TRBJ2-7, with 14 bases matching TRBD2. CDR3 length: 17 residues. Germline V gene data show CDR1 as LNHDA and CDR2 as SQIVND (reference sequence). With 4 bases clipped from V and 1 base from J, the junction kept 6 bases outside the gene matches. Here the CDR3 DNA reads TGTGCCAGTAGTAGGGGGACTAGCGGGAGATCTTCCTACGAGCAGTACTTC. It is translated as CASSRGTSGRSSYEQYF.

This rearrangement joins TRBV6-2 or TRBV6-3 to TRBJ1-1; unclear D gene. The CDR3 has 13 amino acids. Trimming removed 2 bases from V and 11 bases from J, with 15 bases in between. Looked up from germline, CDR1 is MNHEY and CDR2 is SVGEGT. The CDR3 reads CASSYLRPDGAFF. The CDR3 nucleotides read TGTGCCAGCAGTTACCTCAGGCCGGATGGGGCTTTCTTT.

V gene TRBV7-3 combines with J gene TRBJ1-2; D remains ambiguous. Germline loops: CDR1 SGHTA, CDR2 FQGTGA. V was pared by 1 base and J by 4 bases, with 7 bases between. This CDR3 comprises 13 residues. Written as DNA, the CDR3 is TGTGCCAGCAGCTTAATGGGCGGCTATGGCTACACCTTC. Residues: CASSLMGGYGYTF.

The chain couples TRBV7-6 to TRBJ1-1, with D possibly being TRBD1 (5 bases). V was trimmed by 1 base and J by 1 base, leaving 7 bases between them. Germline V gives CDR1 SGHVS, CDR2 FNYEAQ. The CDR3 has 14 amino acids. In DNA, the CDR3 is TGTGCCAGCAGCTTAGAAACAGGGAACACTGAAGCTTTCTTT. Translating it yields CASSLETGNTEAFF.

This chain joins TRBV3-1 (or the pseudogene TRBV3-2) and TRBJ2-2; D is unclear. Between the trimmed V and J ends, which lost 7 bases and 0 bases, there was a span of 12 bases. Germline V gene lookup returns CDR1 LGHDT and CDR2 YNNKEL (reference sequence). This CDR3 has 15 residues. The CDR3 DNA sequence: TGTGCCAGCACCCTCGGCCCTTCGAACACCGGGGAGCTGTTTTTT. Translation: CASTLGPSNTGELFF.

The rearrangement joins TRBV6-5 to TRBJ1-2; possibly TRBD1 for D (6 bases). Germline loops: CDR1 MNHEY, CDR2 SVGAGI. CDR3 size: 12 residues. V was clipped by 8 bases and J by 2 bases, with 9 bases between them. In DNA form, the CDR3 reads TGTGCCAGCCGACAGGCGAACTATGGCTACACCTTC. Residues: CASRQANYGYTF.

This chain joins TRBV28 and TRBJ1-2, with TRBD1 matching 8 bases. J gave up 5 bases and V 5 bases, and 1 base lay outside the gene matches. CDR1 MDHEN and CDR2 SYDVKM come from the germline V gene. CDR3 length: 12 amino acids. DNA of the CDR3: TGTGCCAGCAGTGACAGGGGTTATGGCTACACCTTC. Translation gives CASSDRGYGYTF.

Concerning this clone itself: At the DNA level, this CDR3 is encoded by other sequences in the same sample as well. The chain recombines TRBV9 with TRBJ2-1, with 12 bases that match TRBD2. CDR3 size: 15 residues. V trimming: 2 bases; J trimming: 3 bases; junction bases outside the gene matches: 0. The V gene's germline CDR1 is SGDLS and CDR2 YYNGEE. CDR3 in amino acids: CASSVGLAGYNEQFF. CDR3 in DNA: TGTGCCAGCAGCGTGGGACTAGCGGGCTACAATGAGCAGTTCTTC.

The genes are TRBV18 and TRBJ1-1; 8 bases agree with TRBD1. CDR3 length: 14 residues. Trimming removed 3 bases from V and 4 bases from J; junction bases left unmatched: 4. Germline V CDR1 and CDR2: KGHSH, LQKENI. CDR3: CASSPRTGSTEAFF. The DNA of the CDR3 is TGTGCCAGCTCACCTCGGACAGGGAGCACTGAAGCTTTCTTT.

DNA for the CDR3: TGTGCCAGCAGTTCTGACAGGGGTCATGTGGAGACCCAGTACTTC. It is translated as CASSSDRGHVETQYF. This chain uses TRBV27 with TRBJ2-5; 8 bases agree with TRBD1. The V gene's germline CDR1 is MNHEY and CDR2 SMNVEV (reference sequence). The junction had 9 bases not matched to a gene; V was cut back by 4 bases and J by 5 bases. The CDR3 runs 15 residues.

This chain links TRBV19 with TRBJ2-2; the D gene is possibly TRBD2 (6 bases). The CDR3 loop spans 14 amino acids. From germline, CDR1 is LNHDA and CDR2 SQIVND (reference sequence). Between the trimmed V and J ends, which lost 4 bases and 5 bases, there was a span of 11 bases. In DNA, the CDR3 is TGTGCCAGTAGTACCGGGACTCATACCGGGGAGCTGTTTTTT. Translated, it gives CASSTGTHTGELFF.

V usage is TRBV6-5 and J usage is TRBJ2-7, with TRBD1 matching over 7 bases. Germline values: CDR1 MNHEY, CDR2 SVGAGI. CDR3 length equals 15 residues. V was clipped by 0 bases and J by 2 bases; unmatched bases: 4. The CDR3 loop reads CASSYSVQGPYEQYF. CDR3 bases: TGTGCCAGCAGTTACTCGGTACAGGGGCCCTACGAGCAGTACTTC.

The rearrangement joins TRBV9 to TRBJ2-2; D gene uncertain. Trimming left V 0 bases short and J 1 base short, with 1 base between. CDR1 and CDR2 from the germline V gene are SGDLS and YYNGEE. This CDR3 has 13 residues. The CDR3 region is CASSVGNTGELFF. In DNA, the CDR3 is TGTGCCAGCAGCGTAGGGAACACCGGGGAGCTGTTTTTT.

The gene calls are TRBV2 and TRBJ2-7; D is uncertain. V was cut by 5 bases and J by 2 bases, with 7 bases left in between. CDR1 is SNHLY and CDR2 is FYNNEI in the germline V gene. CDR3 length: 12 amino acids. CDR3 protein: CASSPSAYEQYF. DNA for the CDR3: TGTGCCAGCAGTCCCTCAGCCTACGAGCAGTACTTC.

The chain carries TRBV7-9 and TRBJ1-1; 7 nucleotides line up with TRBD1. CDR1 is SEHNR and CDR2 is FQNEAQ in the germline V gene (reference sequence). V lost 5 bases to trimming and J lost 0 bases; unmatched junction nucleotides: 12. The CDR3 is 17 residues long. CDR3 nucleotide sequence: TGTGCCAGCAGCCTCGACAGGGCAGGGTGGATGAACACTGAAGCTTTCTTT. This codes for CASSLDRAGWMNTEAFF.

This rearrangement joins TRBV7-2 to TRBJ1-2; no firm D call. Germline values: CDR1 SGHTA, CDR2 FQGNSA. The CDR3 extends over 14 amino acids. Trimming shortened V by 0 bases and J by 8 bases, and 13 bases separated the two germline ends. CDR3 sequence: CASSLALLPVGYTF. CDR3 coding DNA: TGTGCCAGCAGCTTAGCGCTCCTACCTGTGGGCTACACCTTC. The variable domain in full, with the rest retrieved from reference TRBV7-2 and TRBJ1-2, is GAGVSQSPSNKVTEKGKDVELRCDPISGHTALYWYRQSLGQGLEFLIYFQGNSAPDKSGLPSDRFSAERTGGSVSTLTIQRTQQEDSAVYLCASSLALLPVGYTFGSGTRLTVV.

The rearrangement joins TRBV30 to TRBJ1-5; D perhaps matches TRBD1 (6 bases). The CDR3 covers 13 residues. Trimming removed 1 base from V and 5 bases from J, with 9 bases in between. CDR1 is GTSNPN and CDR2 is SVGIG in the germline V gene (reference sequence). CDR3 nucleotide sequence: TGTGCCTGGAGTGCAGGGGTTGATCAGCCCCAGCATTTT. This translates into CAWSAGVDQPQHF.

CDR3 DNA sequence: TGTGCCAGCAGTTTCATCGGCCTCTTACAGGGGTATGGCTACACCTTC. Translated: CASSFIGLLQGYGYTF. The chain links TRBV28 to TRBJ1-2, with 7 bases that match TRBD1. V lost 3 bases and J lost 5; bases outside the gene matches: 12. Germline CDR1 is MDHEN and CDR2 is SYDVKM. CDR3 length: 16 residues.